A selection of T cell receptor beta chains follows, all from one sample in a study of blood T cell repertoires in COVID-19. Sequenced by immunoSEQ multiplex PCR; TCRdb stores in-frame clones only, minus some. The profile shows a few hundred thousand clones, approximately 82% of them singletons. The sample consisted of peripheral blood. Receptors originate from a woman in her late teens or twenties with acute or convalescent COVID-19. Each CDR3 is given with its conserved first and last residue. Each record gives: J gene, D gene, clone size, V gene, CDR3 DNA, CDR3 protein. D genes are given only for firm matches. Only part of the rows carry a size: once, few, many, or a class if the clone is expanded.

TRBJ2-1,TRBD2,-,TRBV5-1,TGCGCCAGCAGCTCATGGGGAGGGACTAGGTCCTACAATGAGCAGTTCTTC,CASSSWGGTRSYNEQFF
TRBJ2-5,-,-,TRBV6-2/TRBV6-3,TGTGCCAGCAGTTACTCGAAATTGGGACTGGACCAAGAGACCCAGTACTTC,CASSYSKLGLDQETQYF
TRBJ1-2,-,-,TRBV29-1,TGCAGCGTTGAATGGGAGGTCAATGGCTACACCTTC,CSVEWEVNGYTF
TRBJ2-2,-,-,TRBV30,TGTGCCTGGAGGGCAGGGGTAACCGGGGAGCTGTTTTTT,CAWRAGVTGELFF
TRBJ2-7,-,-,TRBV7-9,TGTGCCAGCAGCTTAGGAGGGAGTTGGGAGCAGTACTTC,CASSLGGSWEQYF
TRBJ1-6,TRBD1,-,TRBV7-8,TGTGCCAGCAGCAGTACAGGGGGCTCCTATAATTCACCCCTCCACTTT,CASSSTGGSYNSPLHF
TRBJ1-4,TRBD1,-,TRBV4-3,TGCGCCAGCAGCCAATTGGGACAGTTTAATGAAAAACTGTTTTTT,CASSQLGQFNEKLFF
TRBJ1-1,-,once,TRBV19,TGTGCCAGTAGTATTTGGACAGATCTGAACACTGAAGCTTTCTTT,CASSIWTDLNTEAFF
TRBJ1-1,-,-,TRBV29-1,TGCAGCGTTGAATCGGTGGACAGACTCTATGAAGCTTTCTTT,CSVESVDRLYEAFF
TRBJ1-2,-,-,TRBV11-3,TGTGCCAGCAGCTTCACAGGGAACTATGGCTACACCTTC,CASSFTGNYGYTF
TRBJ2-7,-,once,TRBV6-5,TGTGCCAGCAGCTCCTACGGTCCCACCAACCACGAGCAGTACTTC,CASSSYGPTNHEQYF
TRBJ2-5,-,-,TRBV12-5,TGTGCTAGTGGTTTCCTAACCGTAGAGACCCAGTACTTC,CASGFLTVETQYF
TRBJ2-7,TRBD2,-,TRBV4-2,TGTGCCAGCAGCCAAGATAGGACTAGCGGGAGAAGCGAGCAGTACTTC,CASSQDRTSGRSEQYF
TRBJ2-7,TRBD1,once,TRBV29-1,TGCAGCGTTGAATTCGGACAGGGGCACTACGAGCAGTACTTC,CSVEFGQGHYEQYF
TRBJ1-2,-,many,TRBV28,TGTGCCAGCAGTTTATTTAAGATGCCGACGGAGCTCTATGGCTACACCTTC,CASSLFKMPTELYGYTF
TRBJ2-1,TRBD2,-,TRBV6-6,TGTGCCAGCAGTTACTCGGGGACTAGCGGGAGCTATGAGCAGTTCTTC,CASSYSGTSGSYEQFF
TRBJ1-2,-,-,TRBV6-5,TGTGCCAGCAGTTACTCGGACACGCCGGCGTATGGCTACACCTTC,CASSYSDTPAYGYTF
TRBJ1-2,-,-,TRBV5-1,TGCGCCAGCAGCTTGGTAGCAGGGGAGTATGGCTACACCTTC,CASSLVAGEYGYTF
TRBJ1-2,-,-,TRBV30,TGTGCCTGGAGTGTACCGGGACTGACCTTCTATGGCTACACCTTC,CAWSVPGLTFYGYTF
TRBJ1-5,-,-,TRBV20-1,TGCAGTGCTAGTGTGCCAGGGTATCAGCCCCAGCATTTT,CSASVPGYQPQHF
TRBJ2-7,-,-,TRBV6-2/TRBV6-3,TGTGCCAGCAGTAGTACCCTAGCGACCGGACGGTACTTC,CASSSTLATGRYF
TRBJ1-4,TRBD1,-,TRBV19,TGTGCCAGTAGTGCCTACAGGGGGCTTAATGAAAAACTGTTTTTT,CASSAYRGLNEKLFF
TRBJ1-2,TRBD1,-,TRBV6-6,TGTGCCAGCCGTCCTCCTGGGACAGGGGGCGCTTCGGGGGGCTACACCTTC,CASRPPGTGGASGGYTF
TRBJ1-5,-,-,TRBV7-8,TGTGCCAGCAGCCCGAGGGGAGGGGATAGCAATCAGCCCCAGCATTTT,CASSPRGGDSNQPQHF
TRBJ2-1,-,-,TRBV18,TGTGCCAGCTCACCTCCGGGAATCGGGTACAATGAGCAGTTCTTC,CASSPPGIGYNEQFF
TRBJ2-1,-,-,TRBV19,TGTGCCAGTAGTATTGGCCAATCCCCATACAATGAGCAGTTCTTC,CASSIGQSPYNEQFF
TRBJ2-7,TRBD2,-,TRBV7-9,TGTGCCAGCAGCTTAGAGGGCGGGAGAAAGAAAGAGCAGTACTTC,CASSLEGGRKKEQYF
TRBJ2-7,-,-,TRBV6-5,TGTGCCAGCAGGCTAATATCCGAGCAGTACTTC,CASRLISEQYF
TRBJ1-1,-,-,TRBV19,TGTGCCAGTAGTATAGTTGTGGGGGGATGGACTGAAGCTTTCTTT,CASSIVVGGWTEAFF
TRBJ2-7,-,-,TRBV6-1,TGTGCCAGCACCTACCGGGACACGACCTACGAGCAGTACTTC,CASTYRDTTYEQYF
TRBJ2-1,TRBD2,-,TRBV5-1,TGCGCCAGCAGCGGGACTAGCGGGAGTGTGGGGAATGAGCAGTTCTTC,CASSGTSGSVGNEQFF
TRBJ1-2,-,-,TRBV6-5,TGTGCCAGCAGCGGAACGGGGGGCAATGGCTACACCTTC,CASSGTGGNGYTF
TRBJ2-1,-,-,TRBV6-5,TGTGCCAGCAGTTCCTCTAGCGTCTCAACCTACAATGAGCAGTTCTTC,CASSSSSVSTYNEQFF
TRBJ2-2,TRBD2,once,TRBV25-1,TGTGCCAGCAGTGACCCTGGGACTAGCGGGAGGAACACCGGGGAGCTGTTTTTT,CASSDPGTSGRNTGELFF
TRBJ1-1,-,-,TRBV7-2,TGTGCCAGCAGCTTTAGACGAAACAGGGCGAGGATCATCACTGAAGCTTTCTTT,CASSFRRNRARIITEAFF
TRBJ1-5,TRBD1,-,TRBV3-1/TRBV3-2,TGTGCCAGCGGAATAGGGACAGGGAGCAATCAGCCCCAGCATTTT,CASGIGTGSNQPQHF
TRBJ2-7,-,-,TRBV25-1,TGTGCCAGCAGCGGGGCGGGGACGTCGGGGAAAGAGCAGTACTTC,CASSGAGTSGKEQYF
TRBJ1-1,-,-,TRBV4-3,TGCGCCAGCAGCCAAGGTGGCAAGAACACTGAAGCTTTCTTT,CASSQGGKNTEAFF
TRBJ2-7,-,-,TRBV2,TGTGCCACCTCTCGGCGAGGGGAGCAGTACTTC,CATSRRGEQYF
TRBJ2-5,-,-,TRBV13,TGTGCCAGCAGCCCCTTTTCGGGAGTGGTGGAGACCCAGTACTTC,CASSPFSGVVETQYF
TRBJ2-7,-,-,TRBV28,TGTGCCAGCAGTTTGGTAACCCCAGCCTACGAGCAGTACTTC,CASSLVTPAYEQYF
TRBJ2-1,-,-,TRBV9,TGTGCCAGCAGCGTCAAAGTTAGCTCCTACAATGAGCAGTTCTTC,CASSVKVSSYNEQFF
TRBJ2-1,-,-,TRBV28,TGTGCCAGCAGTCCAGGAGGCGACTCCTACAATGAGCAGTTCTTC,CASSPGGDSYNEQFF
TRBJ1-4,-,-,TRBV28,TGTGCCAGCAGTTTAGTAACCGCGGGTAATGAAAAACTGTTTTTT,CASSLVTAGNEKLFF
TRBJ2-7,-,-,TRBV3-1/TRBV3-2,TGTGCCAGCAGCCAAAGGGGCTATACGACTGGGGAGCAGTACTTC,CASSQRGYTTGEQYF
TRBJ1-1,-,-,TRBV7-9,TGTGCCAGCAGCGCCTCCCCAGGGGTAAACACTGAAGCTTTCTTT,CASSASPGVNTEAFF